These T cell receptor beta chains were read from a single sample in a study of T-cell reconstitution after alpha-beta-depleted transplantation in children. TCRdb independently ran MiXCR on the PCR reads; one entry per CDR3 protein. The sample lists about 300,000 distinct CDR3 sequences, around 7.1% occurring once. Sequences were derived from peripheral blood, sampled 360 days after TCRalphabeta/CD19-depleted stem cell transplant. These receptors originate from a female patient between 2 and 15 years old who had a stem cell transplant for Fanconi anemia, so the T cells may come from the graft donor. The CDR3 runs from the conserved cysteine through the conserved F or W. Fields, in order: D gene, CDR3 length, J gene, V gene, clone size, CDR3 DNA, CDR3 protein. The D gene is left open where the match is weak. Not every row has a clone size; where given, it reads once, few, many or a size class.

D gene: -
CDR3 length: 14
J gene: TRBJ1-2
V gene: TRBV4-3
clone size: many
CDR3 DNA: TGCGCCAGCAGCCAAGGCGGAGATAACTATGGCTACACCTTC
CDR3 protein: CASSQGGDNYGYTF

D gene: -
CDR3 length: 15
J gene: TRBJ1-1
V gene: TRBV28
clone size: few
CDR3 DNA: TGTGCCAGCAGTTTCCTCGAGCAGGGGAGCACTGAAGCTTTCTTT
CDR3 protein: CASSFLEQGSTEAFF

D gene: -
CDR3 length: 15
J gene: TRBJ1-4
V gene: TRBV6-5
clone size: -
CDR3 DNA: TGTGCCAGCAGTTACTCCCGGGTCGAGGAAGAAAAACTGTTTTTT
CDR3 protein: CASSYSRVEEEKLFF

D gene: -
CDR3 length: 14
J gene: TRBJ1-5
V gene: TRBV28
clone size: many
CDR3 DNA: TGTGCCAGCAGTTTGGCCGGGGGATATCAGCCCCAGCATTTT
CDR3 protein: CASSLAGGYQPQHF

D gene: TRBD1
CDR3 length: 17
J gene: TRBJ2-2
V gene: TRBV6-4
clone size: few
CDR3 DNA: TGTGCCAGCAGAGCCCCGGGACAGGGGACCGGGGCCGGGGAGCTGTTTTTT
CDR3 protein: CASRAPGQGTGAGELFF

D gene: -
CDR3 length: 17
J gene: TRBJ2-2
V gene: TRBV27
clone size: -
CDR3 DNA: TGTGCCAGCAGTTTGCCAGGGGGGACTGCGGCATCCGGGGAGCTGTTTTTT
CDR3 protein: CASSLPGGTAASGELFF

D gene: -
CDR3 length: 12
J gene: TRBJ1-1
V gene: TRBV28
clone size: many
CDR3 DNA: TGTGCCAGCAGAGGGGGGGATACTGAAGCTTTCTTT
CDR3 protein: CASRGGDTEAFF

D gene: -
CDR3 length: 13
J gene: TRBJ2-7
V gene: TRBV2
clone size: few
CDR3 DNA: TGTGCCAGCAGTGCCGGGACAACATACGAGCAGTACTTC
CDR3 protein: CASSAGTTYEQYF

D gene: TRBD2
CDR3 length: 15
J gene: TRBJ2-2
V gene: TRBV9
clone size: many
CDR3 DNA: TGTGCCAGCACCGCTGGGGGAGGGGTCACCGGGGAGCTGTTTTTT
CDR3 protein: CASTAGGGVTGELFF

D gene: -
CDR3 length: 16
J gene: TRBJ1-2
V gene: TRBV7-2
clone size: few
CDR3 DNA: TGTGCCAGCAGCTTAGAGTCCTGGGCAGTCGGGTATGGCTACACCTTC
CDR3 protein: CASSLESWAVGYGYTF

D gene: TRBD2
CDR3 length: 15
J gene: TRBJ2-1
V gene: TRBV11-3
clone size: -
CDR3 DNA: TGTGCCAGCAGCGCAATAGCGGGATCCTACAATGAGCAGTTCTTC
CDR3 protein: CASSAIAGSYNEQFF

D gene: TRBD2
CDR3 length: 16
J gene: TRBJ2-2
V gene: TRBV5-1
clone size: -
CDR3 DNA: TGCGCCAGCAGCTTAGGCCGACTAGCGGGGACCGGGGAGCTGTTTTTT
CDR3 protein: CASSLGRLAGTGELFF

D gene: TRBD1
CDR3 length: 15
J gene: TRBJ2-2
V gene: TRBV5-5
clone size: -
CDR3 DNA: TGTGCCAGCAGCTGGACAGGGTTGGATACCGGGGAGCTGTTTTTT
CDR3 protein: CASSWTGLDTGELFF

D gene: -
CDR3 length: 13
J gene: TRBJ1-2
V gene: TRBV5-5
clone size: -
CDR3 DNA: TGTGCCAGCAGTTTCTCAGGGGCTAGAGGCTACACCTTC
CDR3 protein: CASSFSGARGYTF

D gene: -
CDR3 length: 13
J gene: TRBJ2-1
V gene: TRBV11-2
clone size: many
CDR3 DNA: TGTGCCAGCAGCTTAGCCCGGGACGCAAGTGTGTTCTTC
CDR3 protein: CASSLARDASVFF

D gene: -
CDR3 length: 15
J gene: TRBJ2-7
V gene: TRBV5-1
clone size: many
CDR3 DNA: TGCGCCAGCAGCTTGGAAGGAGGTTTCTCCTACGAGCAGTACTTC
CDR3 protein: CASSLEGGFSYEQYF

D gene: -
CDR3 length: 14
J gene: TRBJ2-2
V gene: TRBV7-9
clone size: many
CDR3 DNA: TGTGCCAGCAGCTTATCCCAGGACACCGGGGAGCTGTTTTTT
CDR3 protein: CASSLSQDTGELFF

D gene: -
CDR3 length: 14
J gene: TRBJ1-2
V gene: TRBV7-8
clone size: few
CDR3 DNA: TGTGCCAGCAGCTTAGCAGGAGTTGACTATGGCTACACCTTC
CDR3 protein: CASSLAGVDYGYTF

D gene: TRBD2
CDR3 length: 16
J gene: TRBJ2-7
V gene: TRBV14
clone size: -
CDR3 DNA: TGTGCCAGCAGCCCACCTCCCTCGCGGGGGGCCTACGAGCAGTACTTC
CDR3 protein: CASSPPPSRGAYEQYF

D gene: -
CDR3 length: 13
J gene: TRBJ1-2
V gene: TRBV21-1
clone size: -
CDR3 DNA: TGTGCCAGCTTTGCCAGGGGTTTTTGTGGCTACACCTTC
CDR3 protein: CASFARGFCGYTF

D gene: -
CDR3 length: 14
J gene: TRBJ2-5
V gene: TRBV10-3
clone size: many
CDR3 DNA: TGTGCCATCAGTGAGTCCGGGGTCCAGGAGACCCAGTACTTC
CDR3 protein: CAISESGVQETQYF

D gene: -
CDR3 length: 18
J gene: TRBJ2-3
V gene: TRBV12-3/TRBV12-4
clone size: few
CDR3 DNA: TGTGCCATCACCGAACCCTTGGACCCCGACACTCTCACAGATACGCAGTATTTT
CDR3 protein: CAITEPLDPDTLTDTQYF